Listed here are 13 T cell receptor beta chains from one sample, sequenced in a study of T-cell reconstitution after alpha-beta-depleted transplantation in children. Unique molecular identifiers were used to barcode this TCRbeta library. MiXCR, run by TCRdb on the PCR reads, gives a single entry per CDR3 protein. The sample lists over 400,000 distinct CDR3 sequences, about 12% occurring once. The sample here was PBMCs from the stem cell graft donor, taken from the stem cell graft. These receptors all come from a human donor who donated a stem cell graft to a child with combined immunodeficiency.

A word on this clonotype: Given the absence of the conserved phenylalanine or tryptophan at the CDR3 end, a read error is likely. The chain employs TRBV12-3 or TRBV12-4 and TRBJ2-1, with D uncertain. Trimming removed 6 bases at V and 8 bases at J, with 17 bases between. There are 14 residues in the CDR3. The CDR3: CASSRRLQTDEQFL. CDR3 DNA: TGTGCCAGCAGCCGCCGGCTTCAAACGGATGAGCAGTTCTTG.

The chain combines TRBV7-2 with TRBJ2-7; TRBD1 might be the D (5 bases). Germline V gene sequence: CDR1 SGHTA, CDR2 FQGNSA. The V and J ends lost 8 bases and 0 bases respectively, with 11 bases between them. The CDR3 contains 13 residues. CDR3 nucleotide sequence: TGTGCCAGCGGATGGGGCAACTCCTACGAGCAGTACTTC. Its translation: CASGWGNSYEQYF.

This clonotype was found a few times. This sequence joins TRBV12-3 or TRBV12-4 and TRBJ2-1, with 8 bases identical to TRBD2. V shed 5 bases and J 7 bases; nucleotides not matched to a gene: 7. This CDR3 is built from 14 residues. Here the CDR3 reads CASSPGLEKNEQFF. The CDR3 DNA sequence: TGTGCCAGCAGTCCGGGACTAGAGAAGAATGAGCAGTTCTTC.

This clonotype came up a few times. The J gene is TRBJ1-3, the V gene TRBV7-9; TRBD1 is a possible D gene (5 bases). Germline values: CDR1 SEHNR, CDR2 FQNEAQ (reference sequence). CDR3 length equals 15 residues. Trimming cost V 7 bases and J 0 bases, with 13 bases left between them. The CDR3 sequence is CASTQTGLSGNTIYF. CDR3 nucleotides: TGTGCCAGCACCCAAACAGGTCTCTCTGGAAACACCATATATTTT.

The rearrangement joins TRBV5-1 to TRBJ2-1, with D possibly matching TRBD2 (5 bases). CDR3 length: 15 amino acids. Germline-derived CDR1 and CDR2 are SGHRS and YFSETQ. V lost 0 bases, J lost 4 bases, and 11 bases lay in between. Written as DNA, the CDR3 is TGCGCCAGCAGCTTGGGGGTCGGGGATTACAATGAGCAGTTCTTC. Its protein is CASSLGVGDYNEQFF.

The chain has TRBV20-1 and TRBJ2-3; weak D call: TRBD2 (6 bases). There are 15 residues in the CDR3. The germline V and J ends were trimmed by 2 bases and 2 bases, with 14 bases remaining between them. Germline loops: CDR1 DFQATT, CDR2 SNEGSKA (reference sequence). The CDR3 region has the DNA TGCAGTGCTAGAAGACTAGACTTAATCACAGATACGCAGTATTTT. Protein: CSARRLDLITDTQYF.

The sample holds a few counts of this clonotype. V gene TRBV7-3 combines with J gene TRBJ1-1, with D perhaps TRBD1 (6 bases). The CDR3 has 16 residues. The V gene lost 4 bases and the J gene lost 4 bases, with 19 bases spanning the gap. Per germline, CDR1 SGHTA and CDR2 FQGTGA. Written as DNA, the CDR3 is TGTGCCAGCAGCTCCTCTCGAGGGGGGCGCTCCACTGAAGCTTTCTTT. Amino acid sequence: CASSSSRGGRSTEAFF.

This clonotype appeared a few times. This chain connects TRBV9 to TRBJ2-3; D is unresolved. Germline V CDR1 and CDR2: SGDLS, YYNGEE. CDR3 size: 14 residues. Between the trimmed V and J ends, which lost 5 bases and 5 bases, there was a span of 15 bases. CDR3 region: CASRAGDFGDTQYF. The CDR3 DNA sequence: TGTGCCAGCAGGGCCGGAGACTTCGGAGATACGCAGTATTTT. Filled out from reference TRBV9 and TRBJ2-3, the complete variable domain reads DSGVTQTPKHLITATGQRVTLRCSPRSGDLSVYWYQQSLDQGLQFLIQYYNGEERAKGNILERFSAQQFPDLHSELNLSSLELGDSALYFCASRAGDFGDTQYFGPGTRLTVL.

This clonotype was detected ten times or more. The chain carries TRBV12-3 or TRBV12-4 and TRBJ2-1, with 10 bases identical to TRBD2. The CDR3 has 15 residues. The V gene end was trimmed by 7 bases and the J gene end by 0 bases; junction bases not matched to a gene: 3. CDR3 region: CASTRTSGSYNEQFF. DNA of the CDR3: TGTGCCAGCACCCGGACTAGCGGCTCCTACAATGAGCAGTTCTTC.

This clonotype was detected ten times or more. V is TRBV7-9 and J is TRBJ2-1; no firm D call. V was trimmed by 6 bases and J by 6 bases, leaving 9 bases between them. In germline, CDR1 is SEHNR, CDR2 FQNEAQ (reference sequence). The length of the CDR3 is 12 residues. This chain's CDR3 is CASRGSPNEQFF. The DNA for the CDR3 is TGTGCCAGCAGGGGCAGCCCCAATGAGCAGTTCTTC.

This clonotype was found many times. The chain has TRBV12-3 or TRBV12-4 and TRBJ2-5; 10 bases align to TRBD1. V gave up 5 bases and J gave up 4 bases; unmatched junction bases: 7. The CDR3 runs to 15 residues. The CDR3 bases are TGTGCCAGCAGTCCTGGACAGGGGGGTAGAGAGACCCAGTACTTC. Residues: CASSPGQGGRETQYF.

This sequence joins TRBV2 and TRBJ2-7, with 8 nucleotides matching TRBD1. Germline V gene sequence: CDR1 SNHLY, CDR2 FYNNEI. CDR3 length: 12 residues. V gave up 7 bases and J gave up 5 bases; unmatched junction bases: 4. This CDR3 is CASTQGAHEQYF. The CDR3 coding sequence is TGTGCCAGCACTCAGGGGGCCCACGAGCAGTACTTC. The variable domain in full, with the rest retrieved from reference TRBV2 and TRBJ2-7, is EPEVTQTPSHQVTQMGQEVILRCVPISNHLYFYWYRQILGQKVEFLVSFYNNEISEKSEIFDDQFSVERPDGSNFTLKIRSTKLEDSAMYFCASTQGAHEQYFGPGTRLTVT.

This clonotype was detected a few times. The CDR3 sequence: CASSLITGEEQYF. CDR3 nucleotide sequence: TGTGCCAGCAGCCTGATAACAGGGGAAGAGCAGTACTTC. The rearrangement links TRBV27 to TRBJ2-7; 7 nucleotides match TRBD1. V gave up 6 bases and J gave up 7 bases; unmatched junction bases: 9. Per germline, CDR1 MNHEY and CDR2 SMNVEV (reference sequence). CDR3 length: 13 residues.